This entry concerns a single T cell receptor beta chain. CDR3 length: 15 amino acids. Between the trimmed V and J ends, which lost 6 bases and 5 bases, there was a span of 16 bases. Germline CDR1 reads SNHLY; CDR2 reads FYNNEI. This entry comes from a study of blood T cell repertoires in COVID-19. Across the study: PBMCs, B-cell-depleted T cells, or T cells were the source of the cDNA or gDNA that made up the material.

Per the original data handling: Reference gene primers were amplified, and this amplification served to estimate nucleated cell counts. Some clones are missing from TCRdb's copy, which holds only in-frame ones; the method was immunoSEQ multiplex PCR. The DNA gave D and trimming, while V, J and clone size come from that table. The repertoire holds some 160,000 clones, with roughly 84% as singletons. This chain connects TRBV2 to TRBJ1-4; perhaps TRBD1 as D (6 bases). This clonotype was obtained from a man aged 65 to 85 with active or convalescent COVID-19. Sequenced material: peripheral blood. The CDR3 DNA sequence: TGTGCCAGCAGGCCTCCGGGACACGGGAATGAAAAACTGTTTTTT. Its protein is CASRPPGHGNEKLFF. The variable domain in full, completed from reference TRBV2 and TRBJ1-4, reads EPEVTQTPSHQVTQMGQEVILRCVPISNHLYFYWYRQILGQKVEFLVSFYNNEISEKSEIFDDQFSVERPDGSNFTLKIRSTKLEDSAMYFCASRPPGHGNEKLFFGSGTQLSVL.